This TCR beta chain was obtained from a study of identical twins' blood T cells. Study-wide points: Mainly, cloneset size products determined shared clonotypes, twins included. Twin similarity might stem from environmental factors, not only genetics.

All three twin pairs grew up together with likely shared infections and vaccines. A previously described protocol, modified, built RNA-based TCR cDNA libraries. TCRdb called the 5' RACE reads again in MiXCR, with one record for every CDR3 protein. The data hold 350,000 to 450,000 distinct CDR3 sequences, with roughly 28% observed a single time. CDR3 length: 15 residues. The ends were cut back, 0 bases at V and 4 bases at J, with 14 bases in the middle. The germline V gene has CDR1 SGDLS and CDR2 YYNGEE. On this clonotype: Its antigen remains unknown. With a much larger clone just one base away, this may be a read error.

This clonotype originated in a woman aged 18 to 50 in good health. The gene calls are TRBV9 and TRBJ2-7; possibly TRBD2 for D (6 bases). The sequenced material came from PBMCs. The CDR3 region is CASSVEGGTFYEQYF. The CDR3 DNA reads as TGTGCCAGCAGCGTAGAAGGAGGGACCTTTTACGAGCAGTACTTC.